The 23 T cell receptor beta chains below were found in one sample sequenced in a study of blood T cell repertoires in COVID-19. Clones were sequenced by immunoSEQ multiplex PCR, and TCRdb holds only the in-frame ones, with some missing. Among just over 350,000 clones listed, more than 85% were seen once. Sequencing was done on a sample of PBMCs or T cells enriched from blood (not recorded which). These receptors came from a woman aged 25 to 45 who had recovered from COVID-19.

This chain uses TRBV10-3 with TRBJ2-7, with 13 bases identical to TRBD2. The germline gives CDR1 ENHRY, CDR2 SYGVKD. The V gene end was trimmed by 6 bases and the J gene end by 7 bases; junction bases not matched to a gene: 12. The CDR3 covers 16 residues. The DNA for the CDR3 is TGTGCCATCAGCTCCTCACTAGCGGGAGGGCCAACTGAGCAGTACTTC. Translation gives CAISSSLAGGPTEQYF.

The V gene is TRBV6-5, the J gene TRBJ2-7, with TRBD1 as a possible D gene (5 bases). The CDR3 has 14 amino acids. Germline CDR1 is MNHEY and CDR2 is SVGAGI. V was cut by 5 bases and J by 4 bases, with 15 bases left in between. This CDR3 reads CASSLDSPEYEQYF. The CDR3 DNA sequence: TGTGCCAGCAGTCTCGACAGTCCTGAGTACGAGCAGTACTTC.

In DNA, the CDR3 is TGCAGCGTTTCGGGACAGGGTAACAATGAGCAGTTCTTC. As protein: CSVSGQGNNEQFF. V and J are TRBV29-1 and TRBJ2-1; the match to TRBD1 covers 9 bases. V shed 5 bases, J shed 5 bases, and the junction held 4 bases outside the gene matches. The CDR3 contains 13 residues. Per germline, CDR1 SQVTM and CDR2 ANQGSEA.

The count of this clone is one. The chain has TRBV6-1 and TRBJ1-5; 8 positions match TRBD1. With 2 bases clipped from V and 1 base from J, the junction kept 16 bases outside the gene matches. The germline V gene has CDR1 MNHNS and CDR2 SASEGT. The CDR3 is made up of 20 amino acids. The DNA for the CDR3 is TGTGCCAGCAGTGAAAGGAGACAGGGGCCCTTTGTATCGAGCAATCAGCCCCAGCATTTT. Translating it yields CASSERRQGPFVSSNQPQHF.

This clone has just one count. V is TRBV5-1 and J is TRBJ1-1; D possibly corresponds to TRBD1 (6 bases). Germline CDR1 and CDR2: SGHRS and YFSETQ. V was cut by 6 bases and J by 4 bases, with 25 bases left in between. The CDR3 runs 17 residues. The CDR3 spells CASTPPNRGAGATEAFF. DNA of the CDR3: TGCGCCAGCACTCCACCCAATCGGGGGGCTGGAGCCACTGAAGCTTTCTTT. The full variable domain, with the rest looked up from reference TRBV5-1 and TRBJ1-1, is KAGVTQTPRYLIKTRGQQVTLSCSPISGHRSVSWYQQTPGQGLQFLFEYFSETQRNKGNFPGRFSGRQFSNSRSEMNVSTLELGDSALYLCASTPPNRGAGATEAFFGQGTRLTVV.

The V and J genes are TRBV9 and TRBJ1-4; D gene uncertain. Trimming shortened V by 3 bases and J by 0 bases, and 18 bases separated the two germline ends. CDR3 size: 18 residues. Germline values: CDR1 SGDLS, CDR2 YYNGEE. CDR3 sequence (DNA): TGTGCCAGCAGCGCCCCTTACCAACAGATTGCAACTAATGAAAAACTGTTTTTT. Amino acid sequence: CASSAPYQQIATNEKLFF.

The CDR3 bases are TGTGCCAGCAGTGAACGGGGTGCGGACGAGCAGTACTTC. This encodes CASSERGADEQYF. V is TRBV6-1 and J is TRBJ2-7; maybe TRBD2 (5 bases). Germline CDR1 MNHNS, CDR2 SASEGT. Trimming cost V 2 bases and J 5 bases, with 10 bases left between them. The CDR3 runs to 13 residues.

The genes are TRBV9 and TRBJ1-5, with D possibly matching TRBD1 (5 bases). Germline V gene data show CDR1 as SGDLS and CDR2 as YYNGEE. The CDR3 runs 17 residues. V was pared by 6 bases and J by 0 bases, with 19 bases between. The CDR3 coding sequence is TGTGCCAGCACCCCTGGGGCGCTTCCAACTAGCAATCAGCCCCAGCATTTT. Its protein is CASTPGALPTSNQPQHF.

CDR3 region: CASSNGRFDSPLHF. The CDR3, as DNA: TGTGCCAGCAGCAACGGGAGATTTGATTCACCCCTCCACTTT. The chain is built from TRBV5-6 and TRBJ1-6, with D hard to call. This CDR3 region has 14 residues. Germline values: CDR1 SGHDT, CDR2 YYEEEE. V lost 4 bases and J 8 bases, leaving 13 bases between the germline ends.

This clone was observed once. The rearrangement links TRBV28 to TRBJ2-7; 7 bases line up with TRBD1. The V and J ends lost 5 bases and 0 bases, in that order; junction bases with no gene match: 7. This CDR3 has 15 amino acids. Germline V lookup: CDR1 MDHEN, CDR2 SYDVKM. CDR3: CASSITGAGSYEQYF. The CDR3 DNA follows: TGTGCCAGCAGTATTACAGGGGCCGGCTCCTACGAGCAGTACTTC.

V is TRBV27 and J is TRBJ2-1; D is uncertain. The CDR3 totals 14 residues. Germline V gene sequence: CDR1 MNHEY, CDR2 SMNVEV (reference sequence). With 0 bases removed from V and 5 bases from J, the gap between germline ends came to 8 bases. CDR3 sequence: CASSLSHPNNEQFF. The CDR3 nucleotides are TGTGCCAGCAGTTTATCACACCCAAACAATGAGCAGTTCTTC.

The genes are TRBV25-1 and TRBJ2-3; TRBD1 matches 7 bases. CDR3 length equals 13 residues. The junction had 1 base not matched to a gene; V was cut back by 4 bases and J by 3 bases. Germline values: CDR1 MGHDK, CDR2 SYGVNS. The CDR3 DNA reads TGTGCCAGCAGTGGACAGGGTACAGATACGCAGTATTTT. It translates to CASSGQGTDTQYF.

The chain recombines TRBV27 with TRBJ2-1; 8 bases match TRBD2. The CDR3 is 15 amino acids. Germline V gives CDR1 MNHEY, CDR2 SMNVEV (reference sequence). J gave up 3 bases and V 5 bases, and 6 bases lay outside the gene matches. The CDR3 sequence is CASSPTSGYYNEQFF. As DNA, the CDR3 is TGTGCCAGCAGTCCAACTAGCGGATACTACAATGAGCAGTTCTTC.

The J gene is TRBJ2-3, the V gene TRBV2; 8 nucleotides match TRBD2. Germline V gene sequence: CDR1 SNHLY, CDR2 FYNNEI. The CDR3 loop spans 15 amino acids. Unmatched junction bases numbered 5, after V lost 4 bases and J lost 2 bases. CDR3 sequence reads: CASSVLSGTTDTQYF. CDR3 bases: TGTGCCAGCAGTGTTCTTAGCGGGACCACAGATACGCAGTATTTT.

The DNA of the CDR3 is TGTGCCAGCAGTTCTGGGACAGGAGGAAACACCATATATTTT. Its protein is CASSSGTGGNTIYF. This chain links TRBV6-5 with TRBJ1-3, with 8 bases identical to TRBD1. The CDR3 has 14 residues. Per germline, CDR1 MNHEY and CDR2 SVGAGI. The V segment lost 4 bases and the J segment 4 bases; nucleotides outside the gene matches: 3.

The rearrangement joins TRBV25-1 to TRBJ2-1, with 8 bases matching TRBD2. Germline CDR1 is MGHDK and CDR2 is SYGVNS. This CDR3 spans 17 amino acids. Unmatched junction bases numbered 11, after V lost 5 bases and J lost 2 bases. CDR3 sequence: CASSHLRGSGTYNEQFF. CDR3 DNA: TGTGCCAGCAGTCACCTGAGGGGTAGCGGGACCTACAATGAGCAGTTCTTC.

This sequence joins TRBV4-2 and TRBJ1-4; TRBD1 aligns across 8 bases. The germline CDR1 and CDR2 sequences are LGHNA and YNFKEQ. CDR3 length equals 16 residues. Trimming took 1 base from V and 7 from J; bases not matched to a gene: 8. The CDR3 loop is CASSQGNQGAPEKLFF. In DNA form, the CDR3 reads TGTGCCAGCAGCCAAGGAAATCAGGGGGCGCCTGAAAAACTGTTTTTT.

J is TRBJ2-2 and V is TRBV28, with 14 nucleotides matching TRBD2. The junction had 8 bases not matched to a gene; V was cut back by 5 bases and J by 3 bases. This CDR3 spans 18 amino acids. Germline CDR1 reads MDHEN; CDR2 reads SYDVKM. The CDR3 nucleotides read TGTGCCAGCAGTGCCGGGACTAGCGGGAGTCGGGACACCGGGGAGCTGTTTTTT. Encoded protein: CASSAGTSGSRDTGELFF.

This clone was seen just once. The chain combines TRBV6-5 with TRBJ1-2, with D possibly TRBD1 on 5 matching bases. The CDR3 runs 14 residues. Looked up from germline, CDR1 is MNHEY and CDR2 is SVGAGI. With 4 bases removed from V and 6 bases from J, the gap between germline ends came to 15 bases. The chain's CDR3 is CASSSLGGIHGYTF. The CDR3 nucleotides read TGTGCCAGCAGTTCGTTGGGGGGGATCCATGGCTACACCTTC.

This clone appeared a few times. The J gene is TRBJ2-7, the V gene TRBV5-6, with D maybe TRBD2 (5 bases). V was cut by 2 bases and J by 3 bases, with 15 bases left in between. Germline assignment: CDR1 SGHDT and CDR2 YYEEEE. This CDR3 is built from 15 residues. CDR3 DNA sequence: TGTGCCAGCAGCTTTAGAGAGGGAAGGCGCTACGAGCAGTACTTC. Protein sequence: CASSFREGRRYEQYF.

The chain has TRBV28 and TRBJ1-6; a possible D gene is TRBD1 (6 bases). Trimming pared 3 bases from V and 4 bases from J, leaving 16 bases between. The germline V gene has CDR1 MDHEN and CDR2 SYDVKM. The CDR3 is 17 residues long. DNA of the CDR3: TGTGCCAGCAGTTTGGATCGAGGACAGCCTTATAATTCACCCCTCCACTTT. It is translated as CASSLDRGQPYNSPLHF.

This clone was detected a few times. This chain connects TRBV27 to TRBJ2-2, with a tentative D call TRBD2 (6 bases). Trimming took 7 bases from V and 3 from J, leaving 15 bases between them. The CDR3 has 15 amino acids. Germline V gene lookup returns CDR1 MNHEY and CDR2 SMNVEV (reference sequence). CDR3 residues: CASTFGTPDTGELFF. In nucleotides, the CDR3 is TGTGCCAGCACGTTCGGGACTCCCGACACCGGGGAGCTGTTTTTT.

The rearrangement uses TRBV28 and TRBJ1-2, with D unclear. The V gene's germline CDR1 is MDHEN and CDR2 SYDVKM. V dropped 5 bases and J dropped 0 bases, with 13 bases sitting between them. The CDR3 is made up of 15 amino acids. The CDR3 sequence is CASSPSVEANYGYTF. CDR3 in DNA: TGTGCCAGCAGTCCATCAGTCGAAGCTAACTATGGCTACACCTTC.